The rows below give T cell receptor beta chains drawn from one sample of a study of cytomegalovirus exposure and HLA in healthy donors. Repertoires were generated with immunoSEQ multiplex PCR, while TCRdb's copy carries only in-frame clones and drops some. The sample has 55,000 or so clones. The specimen sequenced was PBMCs. The receptors derive from a woman aged 30 to 39 in good health and CMV-seropositive. The CDR3 runs from the conserved cysteine through the conserved F or W. A D gene is named only where the DNA matches it firmly. A row's size may be missing; if present it is once, few, many or a size class.

clone_size	d_call	v_call	j_call	cdr3_aa	cdr3_nt
-	TRBD1	TRBV9	TRBJ2-2	CASSAAGTGDGELFF	TGTGCCAGCAGCGCCGCCGGGACAGGGGACGGGGAGCTGTTTTTT
-	-	TRBV6-1	TRBJ1-2	CASSKSLEGYTF	TGTGCCAGCAGTAAGAGTTTGGAGGGCTACACCTTC
-	TRBD2	TRBV6-5	TRBJ2-3	CASRTGLAGTDTQYF	TGTGCCAGCAGGACGGGACTAGCGGGGACAGATACGCAGTATTTT
-	TRBD1	TRBV2	TRBJ1-6	CASSRNTGGGSPLHF	TGTGCCAGCAGTCGGAATACAGGGGGGGGTTCACCCCTCCACTTT
-	-	TRBV11-3	TRBJ2-4	CASKPGLSEAKNIQYF	TGTGCCAGCAAGCCCGGACTATCGGAGGCCAAAAACATTCAGTACTTC
-	TRBD1	TRBV6-5	TRBJ2-5	CASRKTGLETQYF	TGTGCCAGCAGAAAGACAGGGCTGGAGACCCAGTACTTC
-	TRBD1	TRBV9	TRBJ2-4	CASSARTGGIAKNIQYF	TGTGCCAGCAGCGCAAGGACAGGGGGAATAGCCAAAAACATTCAGTACTTC
-	TRBD1	TRBV13	TRBJ1-6	CASTLTGEDSPLHF	TGTGCCAGCACCCTTACAGGGGAGGATTCACCCCTCCACTTT
-	-	TRBV29-1	TRBJ2-1	CSVDGQSYNEQFF	TGCAGCGTTGATGGTCAGTCCTACAATGAGCAGTTCTTC
-	TRBD2	TRBV7-2	TRBJ2-7	CASSFLLGGHSYEQYF	TGTGCCAGCAGCTTCCTTTTGGGAGGGCACTCCTACGAGCAGTACTTC
-	-	TRBV5-6	TRBJ2-7	CASSWAGYSQRASYEQYF	TGTGCCAGCAGCTGGGCCGGTTATAGTCAGCGGGCCTCCTACGAGCAGTACTTC
-	TRBD2	TRBV9	TRBJ2-1	CASSVSGSWNEQFF	TGTGCCAGCAGCGTTAGCGGGAGTTGGAATGAGCAGTTCTTC
-	TRBD2	TRBV30	TRBJ2-2	CAWSIAGGDGELFF	TGTGCCTGGAGTATAGCGGGAGGGGACGGGGAGCTGTTTTTT
-	-	TRBV15	TRBJ2-7	CATSTGAYEQYF	TGTGCCACCAGCACCGGGGCCTACGAGCAGTACTTC
-	-	TRBV25-1	TRBJ1-5	CASSGGGGSNQPQHF	TGTGCCAGCAGTGGCGGGGGGGGTAGCAATCAGCCCCAGCATTTT
-	TRBD1	TRBV5-4	TRBJ1-1	CASSQGQGALLTEAFF	TGTGCCAGCAGCCAAGGACAGGGGGCCTTGTTGACTGAAGCTTTCTTT
-	-	TRBV2	TRBJ1-2	CASRGQGRGYGYTF	TGTGCCAGCAGGGGGCAGGGGCGAGGCTATGGCTACACCTTC
-	-	TRBV4-1	TRBJ2-3	CASSQPEVTDTQYF	TGCGCCAGCAGCCAACCTGAGGTCACAGATACGCAGTATTTT
-	TRBD2	TRBV6-9	TRBJ2-3	CASPGGDTQYF	TGTGCGTCACCGGGGGGAGATACGCAGTATTTT
-	-	TRBV6-1	TRBJ1-3	CASSAADSGNTIYF	TGTGCCAGCAGTGCCGCGGACTCTGGAAACACCATATATTTT
-	TRBD2	TRBV9	TRBJ2-5	CASSVSGLAETQYF	TGTGCCAGCAGCGTATCGGGACTAGCAGAGACCCAGTACTTC
-	-	TRBV7-9	TRBJ1-1	CASSSGHTSEAFF	TGTGCCAGCAGTTCGGGACACACCTCTGAAGCTTTCTTT
-	TRBD1	TRBV30	TRBJ1-3	CAWSPGQGVASGNTIYF	TGTGCCTGGAGTCCGGGACAGGGAGTTGCGTCAGGAAACACCATATATTTT
-	TRBD2	TRBV18	TRBJ2-7	CASSSLAGTRAYEQYF	TGTGCCAGCTCCTCTTTGGCCGGGACTAGGGCCTACGAGCAGTACTTC
medium-sized	-	TRBV6-5	TRBJ2-1	CASSLSASSDNEQFF	TGTGCCAGCAGTTTGAGCGCGAGCTCCGACAATGAGCAGTTCTTC
-	-	TRBV15	TRBJ1-2	CATSRDQGRYTF	TGTGCCACCAGCAGAGACCAGGGCCGCTACACCTTC
-	TRBD1	TRBV19	TRBJ2-1	CASSIMDRGRNEQFF	TGTGCCAGTAGTATTATGGACAGGGGGCGCAATGAGCAGTTCTTC
-	-	TRBV5-1	TRBJ2-1	CASSLRQINEQFF	TGCGCCAGCAGCTTGAGACAGATAAATGAGCAGTTCTTC
-	-	TRBV30	TRBJ1-1	CAWSLNTEAFF	TGTGCCTGGTCGTTGAACACTGAAGCTTTCTTT
-	-	TRBV13	TRBJ2-7	CASSSPGEYEQYF	TGTGCCAGCAGCTCCCCAGGGGAGTACGAGCAGTACTTC
-	TRBD2	TRBV6-5	TRBJ2-1	CASRKLAGGPGEQFF	TGTGCCAGCAGAAAACTAGCGGGAGGGCCTGGGGAGCAGTTCTTC
-	TRBD2	TRBV5-1	TRBJ2-5	CASSPGWASRGGVETQYF	TGCGCCAGCAGCCCCGGTTGGGCGTCCCGGGGGGGAGTCGAGACCCAGTACTTC
-	TRBD1	TRBV15	TRBJ2-7	CATSRETGGTVYEQYF	TGTGCCACCAGCAGAGAGACAGGGGGCACGGTATACGAGCAGTACTTC
-	-	TRBV18	TRBJ2-7	CASSPLGVYEQYF	TGTGCCAGCTCACCACTAGGGGTATACGAGCAGTACTTC
-	TRBD2	TRBV7-9	TRBJ2-4	CASSSTLAEAKNIQYF	TGTGCCAGCAGCTCAACACTAGCGGAAGCCAAAAACATTCAGTACTTC
-	TRBD2	TRBV19	TRBJ2-7	CASSTGGPGLAGEQYF	TGTGCCAGTAGTACAGGGGGCCCGGGACTAGCGGGCGAGCAGTACTTC
-	TRBD2	TRBV28	TRBJ2-1	CASRVSGGAVNEQFF	TGTGCCAGCAGGGTGAGCGGGGGGGCCGTAAATGAGCAGTTCTTC
-	-	TRBV19	TRBJ1-1	CASSIRTGWTEAFF	TGTGCCAGTAGTATAAGGACTGGGTGGACTGAAGCTTTCTTT
-	TRBD1	TRBV5-1	TRBJ1-2	CASSLEGRRGSYGYTF	TGCGCCAGCAGCTTGGAAGGGCGCAGGGGGAGCTATGGCTACACCTTC
-	TRBD1	TRBV30	TRBJ1-1	CAWSVKGATEAFF	TGTGCCTGGAGTGTAAAGGGGGCGACTGAAGCTTTCTTT
-	TRBD2	TRBV14	TRBJ2-2	CASSLSGSGGELFF	TGTGCCAGCAGCCTTAGCGGGAGTGGCGGGGAGCTGTTTTTT
-	TRBD2	TRBV4-1	TRBJ2-7	CASSQLLGSGGYEQYF	TGCGCCAGCAGCCAACTCTTAGGTAGCGGGGGGTACGAGCAGTACTTC
-	-	TRBV30	TRBJ2-6	CAWGGTADLVGANVLTF	TGTGCCTGGGGAGGGACGGCAGATCTGGTCGGGGCCAACGTCCTGACTTTC
-	-	TRBV4-1	TRBJ2-7	CASSQVGGSSYEQYF	TGCGCCAGCAGCCAAGTGGGAGGTAGCTCCTACGAGCAGTACTTC
-	TRBD2	TRBV30	TRBJ2-1	CAWSPTPGLATTKQFF	TGTGCCTGGAGCCCTACACCGGGACTAGCGACAACTAAGCAGTTCTTC
-	-	TRBV5-1	TRBJ1-5	CASSPGLKSQPQHF	TGCGCCAGCAGCCCGGGACTGAAATCCCAGCCCCAGCATTTT
-	-	TRBV30	TRBJ1-6	CAWKAGLYNSPLHF	TGTGCCTGGAAGGCAGGACTCTATAATTCACCCCTCCACTTT
-	TRBD1	TRBV4-1	TRBJ1-2	CASSQGPGTGTYGYTF	TGCGCCAGCAGCCAGGGACCCGGGACAGGGACCTATGGCTACACCTTC
-	-	TRBV4-1	TRBJ2-3	CASSPEALTPPFTDTQYF	TGCGCCAGCAGCCCGGAGGCCCTCACACCCCCATTCACAGATACGCAGTATTTT
-	-	TRBV18	TRBJ1-1	CASSPRGGGIVNTEAFF	TGTGCCAGCTCACCGCGGGGAGGGGGGATCGTGAACACTGAAGCTTTCTTT
-	TRBD2	TRBV7-2	TRBJ2-5	CASSPRTSGFQETQYF	TGTGCCAGCAGCCCAAGGACTAGCGGGTTCCAAGAGACCCAGTACTTC
-	TRBD2	TRBV18	TRBJ2-5	CASSPPGLALGETQYF	TGTGCCAGCTCACCCCCGGGACTAGCGTTAGGAGAGACCCAGTACTTC
-	-	TRBV5-4	TRBJ1-4	CASSSGGKQTNEKLFF	TGTGCCAGCAGCTCCGGGGGGAAACAAACTAATGAAAAACTGTTTTTT
-	-	TRBV6-5	TRBJ1-2	CASSYSDSANYGYTF	TGTGCCAGCAGTTACAGTGACAGTGCTAACTATGGCTACACCTTC
-	TRBD2	TRBV5-8	TRBJ2-1	CASTITSGGSIEQFF	TGTGCCAGCACTATAACTAGCGGGGGGTCAATTGAGCAGTTCTTC
-	TRBD2	TRBV30	TRBJ2-7	CAWQPGGGRRYEQYF	TGTGCCTGGCAACCCGGGGGCGGGAGGAGGTACGAGCAGTACTTC
-	-	TRBV19	TRBJ1-5	CASSRSNQPQHF	TGTGCCAGTAGTCGTAGCAATCAGCCCCAGCATTTT